The clone carrying this T cell receptor (beta chain) was recorded at least ten times. The antigen is undetermined. The data belong to a study of T cells after yellow fever vaccination. TCRdb analysed the 5' RACE reads with MiXCR anew, one entry per CDR3 protein. The data show hundreds of thousands of distinct CDR3 sequences, 6.2% seen once. Notes on the study in general: Most clones from primary vaccination resurfaced after the booster (approximately 96% CD4, over 85% CD8).

The sequence came from a man under 40 who received the YFV17D yellow fever vaccine. The sequenced sample was PBMCs, obtained 5 days after the yellow fever booster vaccination.

The CDR3 reads CASRTWGPLNTEAFF. CDR3 sequence (DNA): TGTGCCAGCAGAACCTGGGGGCCATTGAACACTGAAGCTTTCTTT. This chain connects TRBV7-2 to TRBJ1-1, with D maybe TRBD1 (6 bases). The CDR3 is made up of 15 amino acids. V gave up 6 bases and J gave up 0 bases, with 14 bases separating them. Per germline, CDR1 SGHTA and CDR2 FQGNSA.